This T cell receptor (beta chain) was captured in a study of blood T cell repertoires in COVID-19. Study at large: The United States, Italy and Spain supplied acute and convalescent COVID-19 samples. PBMCs, B-cell-depleted T cells, or T cells provided the cDNA or gDNA that made up the material.

Germline CDR1 SGHRS, CDR2 YFSETQ. The ends lost 4 bases at V and 4 bases at J; junction bases unmatched: 6. There are 15 residues in the CDR3. As handled by the study authors: Amplification of reference gene primers was used by the study to estimate nucleated cell counts. Only in-frame clones appear in the TCRdb table, and some are missing; sequencing was by immunoSEQ multiplex PCR. V and J calls plus clone size are reproduced from that table; the DNA served to infer D and trimming. The sample shows approximately 270,000 clones, around 90% of them seen only once. V is TRBV5-1 and J is TRBJ2-3; 10 bases align to TRBD2. This clonotype was sampled from a man aged 50 to 60 with acute or convalescent COVID-19. Sequencing input: peripheral blood. The CDR3 DNA reads TGCGCCAGCAGCCCCAGCGGGGGGGCCCCAGATACGCAGTATTTT. Translating it yields CASSPSGGAPDTQYF.